This T cell receptor (beta chain) was captured by sequencing in a study of T cell responses to AZD1222 COVID-19 vaccine. Pooled together were second doses at about 4 or about 12 weeks. Profiled with immunoSEQ multiplex PCR; TCRdb holds only in-frame clones, not every one. Of 120,000 to 150,000 clones listed, 89% are singletons. Germline CDR1 MDHEN, CDR2 SYDVKM. V lost 7 bases, J lost 3 bases, and 11 bases stayed unmatched. The CDR3 is 15 residues long. The specimen comprised peripheral blood, sampled 28 days after the second AZD1222 dose. The clonotype originates from an adult who received the AZD1222 COVID-19 vaccine. The rearrangement joins TRBV28 to TRBJ2-7; 8 nucleotides match TRBD2. The CDR3 region is CASTLTSGGLYEQYF. The CDR3 DNA reads as TGTGCCAGCACCCTAACTAGCGGAGGGCTCTACGAGCAGTACTTC.